Listed below are T cell receptor beta chains from one sample, sequenced in a study of shared clonotypes between healthy human individuals. The table came from immunoSEQ multiplex PCR; TCRdb's copy has only in-frame clones and leaves some out. The table lists hundreds of thousands of clones, less than 85% of them singletons. Material: memory CD4+ T cells sorted from blood. Receptors were obtained from a woman in her thirties in good health. Both conserved end residues are part of each CDR3. The D gene is left open where the match is weak. Rows may omit the clone size; those that give it use once, few, many or a size class.

CDR3aa	CDR3nt	abundance	v_gene	j_gene	d_gene
CASSDSGTDNTEAFF	TGTGCCAGCAGTGACTCCGGGACAGACAACACTGAAGCTTTCTTT	.	TRBV6-1	TRBJ1-1	TRBD1
CATSSPGGLAGRETQYF	TGTGCCACCAGCAGCCCGGGAGGACTAGCGGGGAGAGAGACCCAGTACTTC	.	TRBV15	TRBJ2-5	TRBD2
CASSSGHLTAYEQYF	TGTGCCAGCAGCTCAGGCCATTTGACGGCCTACGAGCAGTACTTC	.	TRBV7-9	TRBJ2-7	.
CATRDSPGTGELFF	TGTGCCACCAGGGACAGTCCGGGCACCGGGGAGCTGTTTTTT	.	TRBV19	TRBJ2-2	TRBD1
CASSDRGYSGNTIYF	TGTGCCAGCAGTGACAGGGGATACTCTGGAAACACCATATATTTT	few	TRBV2	TRBJ1-3	.
CASSSGLAGVAGELFF	TGTGCCAGCAGCTCGGGACTAGCGGGAGTGGCCGGGGAGCTGTTTTTT	.	TRBV7-3	TRBJ2-2	TRBD2
CASSESAYSGKFF	TGTGCCAGCAGTGAATCGGCCTACTCAGGGAAGTTCTTC	.	TRBV25-1	TRBJ2-1	.
CASIGQAGQPQHF	TGTGCCAGCATCGGACAGGCCGGTCAGCCCCAGCATTTT	.	TRBV6-6	TRBJ1-5	TRBD1
CSGRDGKETQYF	TGCAGCGGACGGGACGGCAAAGAGACCCAGTACTTC	.	TRBV29-1	TRBJ2-5	.
CAWSATGLNQPQHF	TGTGCCTGGAGTGCCACAGGGCTCAATCAGCCCCAGCATTTT	.	TRBV30	TRBJ1-5	.
CASSVGQDTDTQYF	TGTGCCAGCAGCGTGGGACAGGACACAGATACGCAGTATTTT	.	TRBV4-2	TRBJ2-3	TRBD1
CASSLIGPGGDLRRYF	TGTGCCAGCAGCTTAATTGGCCCGGGAGGGGATCTACGACGGTACTTC	.	TRBV7-2	TRBJ2-5	TRBD2
CASSPTSEKLFF	TGTGCCAGCAGCCCCACCTCTGAAAAACTGTTTTTT	.	TRBV7-9	TRBJ1-4	.
CASSSSGGTTGELFF	TGCGCCAGCAGCTCCTCCGGAGGGACCACCGGGGAGCTGTTTTTT	.	TRBV5-1	TRBJ2-2	.
CASSLGDDFETQYF	TGTGCCAGCAGCTTAGGGGACGACTTTGAGACCCAGTACTTC	.	TRBV7-9	TRBJ2-5	.
CASSLHMGELFF	TGTGCCAGCAGCTTACACATGGGAGAGCTGTTTTTT	.	TRBV11-3	TRBJ2-2	.
CASSTAVRGNTIYF	TGTGCCAGCTCAACGGCAGTACGGGGAAACACCATATATTTT	.	TRBV6-6	TRBJ1-3	.
CASSPTGPPYIQYF	TGTGCCAGCTCCCCCACGGGGCCCCCATACATTCAGTACTTC	.	TRBV27	TRBJ2-4	.
CASSVEYSNQPQHF	TGTGCCAGCAGTGTGGAGTATAGCAATCAGCCCCAGCATTTT	many	TRBV2	TRBJ1-5	.
CAWTGQGGQPQHF	TGTGCCTGGACCGGACAGGGTGGTCAGCCCCAGCATTTT	.	TRBV30	TRBJ1-5	TRBD1
CASSPPSGQGNTIYF	TGTGCCAGCAGCCCCCCTTCAGGGCAAGGAAACACCATATATTTT	.	TRBV6-5	TRBJ1-3	.
CASSFSSRGIGDTQYF	TGTGCCAGCAGCTTCTCCTCCAGGGGGATTGGAGATACGCAGTATTTT	.	TRBV7-6	TRBJ2-3	TRBD1
CASSQDRARNQPQHF	TGTGCCAGCAGCCAGGACAGGGCTAGGAATCAGCCCCAGCATTTT	.	TRBV7-8	TRBJ1-5	TRBD1
CASRETGWKNGYTF	TGTGCCAGCAGAGAGACAGGGTGGAAGAATGGCTACACCTTC	.	TRBV6-5	TRBJ1-2	TRBD1
CASSFRDRGSLSNQPQHF	TGTGCCAGTAGTTTCCGGGACAGGGGCTCCTTGAGCAATCAGCCCCAGCATTTT	.	TRBV19	TRBJ1-5	TRBD1
CASSIRTVGVGGEQYF	TGTGCCAGCAGCATCCGGACGGTCGGGGTAGGGGGCGAGCAGTACTTC	.	TRBV7-8	TRBJ2-7	.
CASSKGAGGTYEQYF	TGTGCCAGCAGCAAAGGGGCGGGAGGGACCTACGAGCAGTACTTC	few	TRBV28	TRBJ2-7	TRBD2
CSVSTGAEKLFF	TGCAGCGTGTCGACAGGGGCGGAAAAACTGTTTTTT	.	TRBV29-1	TRBJ1-4	TRBD1
CASKLTGNTEAFF	TGTGCCAGCAAGCTGACAGGGAACACTGAAGCTTTCTTT	.	TRBV6-1	TRBJ1-1	.
CASKEPSSGANVLTF	TGTGCCAGCAAGGAGCCGAGCTCTGGGGCCAACGTCCTGACTTTC	.	TRBV27	TRBJ2-6	.
CAISAGGFGTEAFF	TGTGCCATCAGTGCAGGGGGGTTTGGCACTGAAGCTTTCTTT	once	TRBV10-3	TRBJ1-1	TRBD1
CAISESAGAGLAKNIQYF	TGTGCCATCAGTGAGTCTGCCGGGGCCGGACTAGCCAAAAACATTCAGTACTTC	.	TRBV10-3	TRBJ2-4	.
CASSRKRGVGAEQFF	TGTGCCAGCAGCCGCAAAAGGGGCGTCGGGGCTGAGCAGTTCTTC	.	TRBV28	TRBJ2-1	.
CACQSPGTGHEQFF	TGTGCCTGCCAAAGCCCCGGGACAGGGCATGAGCAGTTCTTC	once	TRBV27	TRBJ2-1	TRBD1
CASRGTEIRQETQYF	TGCGCCAGCAGGGGGACGGAGATAAGACAAGAGACCCAGTACTTC	.	TRBV10-2	TRBJ2-5	.
CASSLGPAGTPYEQYF	TGTGCCAGCAGCTTGGGTCCAGCGGGAACACCCTACGAGCAGTACTTC	.	TRBV7-6	TRBJ2-7	TRBD2
CASTTGVYEQYF	TGTGCCAGCACGACAGGGGTGTACGAGCAGTACTTC	.	TRBV25-1	TRBJ2-7	TRBD1
CAWSVKGVNPDTQYF	TGTGCCTGGAGTGTAAAGGGGGTGAACCCAGATACGCAGTATTTT	.	TRBV30	TRBJ2-3	.
CASSLGGDIGELFF	TGCGCCAGCAGCTTGGGAGGTGACATCGGGGAGCTGTTTTTT	.	TRBV5-1	TRBJ2-2	.
CASSLVPPSYNEQFF	TGTGCCAGCAGTTTAGTCCCGCCCTCCTACAATGAGCAGTTCTTC	.	TRBV28	TRBJ2-1	.
CASSIVFGYEAFF	TGTGCCAGTAGTATTGTGTTCGGATATGAAGCTTTCTTT	.	TRBV19	TRBJ1-1	.
CASTQGPGGTEAFF	TGTGCCAGTACCCAGGGACCTGGGGGCACTGAAGCTTTCTTT	.	TRBV19	TRBJ1-1	.
CASNPTRGPYEQYF	TGTGCCAGCAACCCAACCAGGGGGCCCTACGAGCAGTACTTC	.	TRBV6-1	TRBJ2-7	TRBD1
CASREGLAEYNEQFF	TGTGCCAGCAGAGAAGGACTAGCGGAGTACAATGAGCAGTTCTTC	once	TRBV28	TRBJ2-1	TRBD2
CASSQSSGMIHEQYF	TGTGCCAGCAGCCAGTCCTCGGGTATGATCCACGAGCAGTACTTC	.	TRBV4-2	TRBJ2-7	.
CASRLAKIGASGRYEQYF	TGTGCAAGTCGCTTAGCCAAAATAGGGGCTAGCGGGAGGTACGAGCAGTACTTC	many	TRBV12-2	TRBJ2-7	.
CASSGERGYNEQFF	TGTGCCAGCAGTGGGGAGAGAGGCTACAATGAGCAGTTCTTC	.	TRBV6-1	TRBJ2-1	.
CASSFHAALAGLGQFF	TGTGCCAGCAGCTTCCACGCAGCACTAGCGGGATTAGGGCAGTTCTTC	.	TRBV11-2	TRBJ2-1	TRBD2
CASSKARVGQPQHF	TGTGCCAGTAGTAAGGCCAGGGTCGGTCAGCCCCAGCATTTT	.	TRBV19	TRBJ1-5	.
CASSNGQVGVYGYTF	TGCGCCAGCAGCAACGGACAGGTGGGCGTCTATGGCTACACCTTC	.	TRBV5-1	TRBJ1-2	TRBD1
CASEQDSSYNEQFF	TGCGCCAGCGAACAGGACAGCTCCTACAATGAGCAGTTCTTC	.	TRBV5-1	TRBJ2-1	.
CASSSLQKNTEAFF	TGTGCCAGCAGCTCATTACAAAAAAACACTGAAGCTTTCTTT	once	TRBV5-4	TRBJ1-1	.
CASSLVTSGRLINTQYF	TGTGCCAGCAGTTTGGTCACTAGCGGGAGGTTGATTAATACGCAGTATTTT	.	TRBV27	TRBJ2-3	TRBD2
CASSYSPTNEKLFF	TGTGCCAGCAGTTACTCCCCAACTAATGAAAAACTGTTTTTT	.	TRBV6-5	TRBJ1-4	.